Listed below are T cell receptor beta chains from one sample, sequenced in a study of blood T cell repertoires in COVID-19. TCRdb keeps only in-frame clones here, not all; method: immunoSEQ multiplex PCR. The table includes 130,000 to 150,000 clones, about 85% detected once. The sample comprised PBMCs or T cells enriched from blood (not recorded which). The origin of the receptors is a woman aged 40 to 50 who had been exposed to COVID-19. The CDR3 runs from the conserved cysteine through the conserved F or W.

j_gene,v_gene,CDR3aa
TRBJ1-4,TRBV7-9,CASSFGTGGREGEKLFF
TRBJ1-3,TRBV5-1,CASSAQGGVENTIYF
TRBJ1-6,TRBV3-1/TRBV3-2,CASSQELNRAYGSPLHF
TRBJ1-6,TRBV9,CASSPQGARSPLHF
TRBJ2-5,TRBV16,CASVPGHTQETQYF
TRBJ1-5,TRBV2,CASSARGRGSGNQPQHF
TRBJ2-2,TRBV6-2/TRBV6-3,CASSWLPKNTGELFF
TRBJ2-7,TRBV5-1,CASSSYSGTGANEQYF
TRBJ1-1,TRBV19,CASSTVPRGAFF
TRBJ2-7,TRBV10-1,CASSDSPDRGNSYEQYF
TRBJ1-1,TRBV2,CASLWEGLGEAFF